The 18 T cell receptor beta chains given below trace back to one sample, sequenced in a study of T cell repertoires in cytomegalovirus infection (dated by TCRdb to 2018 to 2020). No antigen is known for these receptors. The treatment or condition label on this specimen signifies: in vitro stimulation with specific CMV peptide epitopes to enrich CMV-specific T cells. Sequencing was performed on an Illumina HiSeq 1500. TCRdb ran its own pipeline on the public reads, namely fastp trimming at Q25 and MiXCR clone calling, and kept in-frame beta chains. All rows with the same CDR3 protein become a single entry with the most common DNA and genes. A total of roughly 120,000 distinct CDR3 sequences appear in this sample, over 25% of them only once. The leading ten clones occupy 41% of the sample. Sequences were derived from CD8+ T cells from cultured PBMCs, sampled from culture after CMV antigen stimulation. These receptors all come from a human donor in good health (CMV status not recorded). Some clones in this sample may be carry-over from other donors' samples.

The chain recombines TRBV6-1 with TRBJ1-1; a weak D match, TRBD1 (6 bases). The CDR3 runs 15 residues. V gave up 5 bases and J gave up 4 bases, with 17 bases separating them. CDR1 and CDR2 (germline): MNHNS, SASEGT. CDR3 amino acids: CASSFSRGGGTEAFF. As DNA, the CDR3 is TGTGCCAGCAGTTTCTCCAGGGGAGGTGGCACTGAAGCTTTCTTT.

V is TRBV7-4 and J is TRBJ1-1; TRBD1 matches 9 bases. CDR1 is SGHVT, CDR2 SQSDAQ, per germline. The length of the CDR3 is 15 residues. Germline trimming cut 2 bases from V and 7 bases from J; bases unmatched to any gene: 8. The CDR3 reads CASSLQQGARDEAFF. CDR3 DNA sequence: TGTGCCAGCAGCTTACAACAGGGGGCACGTGATGAAGCTTTCTTT.

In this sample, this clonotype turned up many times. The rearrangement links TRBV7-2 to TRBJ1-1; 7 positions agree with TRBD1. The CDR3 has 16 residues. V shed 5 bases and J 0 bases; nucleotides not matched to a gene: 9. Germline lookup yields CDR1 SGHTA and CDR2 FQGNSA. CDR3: CASSTRQGKMNTEAFF. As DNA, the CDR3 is TGTGCCAGCAGCACCCGACAGGGAAAGATGAACACTGAAGCTTTCTTT.

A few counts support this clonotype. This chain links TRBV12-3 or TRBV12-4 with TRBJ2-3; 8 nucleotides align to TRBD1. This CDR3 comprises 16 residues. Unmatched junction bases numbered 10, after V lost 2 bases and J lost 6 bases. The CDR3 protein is CASSLKQGVLGDTQYF. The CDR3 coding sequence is TGTGCCAGCAGTTTAAAACAGGGGGTCCTTGGGGATACGCAGTATTTT.

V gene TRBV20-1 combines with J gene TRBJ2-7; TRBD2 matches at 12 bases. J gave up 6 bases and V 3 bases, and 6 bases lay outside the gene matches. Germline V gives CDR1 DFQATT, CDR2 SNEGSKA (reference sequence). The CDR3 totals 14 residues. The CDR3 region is CSARTLAGGIEQYF. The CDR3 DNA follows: TGCAGTGCTAGGACACTAGCGGGGGGTATCGAGCAGTACTTC.

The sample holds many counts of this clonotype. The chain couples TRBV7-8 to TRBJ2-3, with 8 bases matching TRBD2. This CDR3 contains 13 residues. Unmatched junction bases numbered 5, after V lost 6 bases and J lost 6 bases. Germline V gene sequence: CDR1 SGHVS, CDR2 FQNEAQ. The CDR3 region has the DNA TGTGCCAGCAGTGGGCGGGGGGACGATACGCAGTATTTT. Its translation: CASSGRGDDTQYF.

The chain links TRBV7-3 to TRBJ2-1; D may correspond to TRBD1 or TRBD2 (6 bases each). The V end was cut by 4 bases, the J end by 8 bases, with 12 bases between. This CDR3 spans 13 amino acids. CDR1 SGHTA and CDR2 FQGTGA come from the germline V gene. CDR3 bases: TGTGCCAGCAGCTCCGAGGGGGGCGATGAGCAGTTCTTC. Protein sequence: CASSSEGGDEQFF.

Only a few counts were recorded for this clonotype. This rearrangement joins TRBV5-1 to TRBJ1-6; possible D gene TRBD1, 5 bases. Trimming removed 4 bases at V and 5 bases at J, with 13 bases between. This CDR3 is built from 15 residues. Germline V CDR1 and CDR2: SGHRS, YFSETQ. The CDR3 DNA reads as TGCGCCAGCAGCAGCAGGGATCAGGATAATTCACCCCTCCACTTT. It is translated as CASSSRDQDNSPLHF.

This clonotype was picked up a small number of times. In DNA, the CDR3 is TGTGCCAGCAGCCCACCGGGACAGGGGGACTCCTACGAGCAGTACTTC. Protein product: CASSPPGQGDSYEQYF. The rearrangement uses TRBV6-5 and TRBJ2-7; 11 bases are a match to TRBD1. The CDR3 length is 16 residues. With 6 bases clipped from V and 0 bases from J, the junction kept 7 bases outside the gene matches. Germline CDR1 reads MNHEY; CDR2 reads SVGAGI.

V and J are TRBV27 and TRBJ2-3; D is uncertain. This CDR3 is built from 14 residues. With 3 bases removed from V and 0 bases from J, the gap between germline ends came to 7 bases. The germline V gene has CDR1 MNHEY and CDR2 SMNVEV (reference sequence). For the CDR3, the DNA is TGTGCCAGCAGTTTTCAATACAGCACAGATACGCAGTATTTT. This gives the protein CASSFQYSTDTQYF.

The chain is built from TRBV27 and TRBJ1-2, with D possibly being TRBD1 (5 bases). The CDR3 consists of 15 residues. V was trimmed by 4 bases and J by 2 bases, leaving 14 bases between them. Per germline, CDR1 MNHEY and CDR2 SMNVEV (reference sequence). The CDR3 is CASSSIDRLNYGYTF. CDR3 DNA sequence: TGTGCCAGCAGTTCAATAGACAGACTGAACTATGGCTACACCTTC.

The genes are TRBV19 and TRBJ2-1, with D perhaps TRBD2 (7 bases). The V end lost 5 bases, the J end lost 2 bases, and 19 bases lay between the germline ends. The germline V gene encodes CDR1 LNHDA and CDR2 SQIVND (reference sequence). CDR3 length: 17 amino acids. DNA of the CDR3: TGTGCCAGTAGTTCCGGATTTGGGGGGGCGGCCTACAATGAGCAGTTCTTC. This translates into CASSSGFGGAAYNEQFF.

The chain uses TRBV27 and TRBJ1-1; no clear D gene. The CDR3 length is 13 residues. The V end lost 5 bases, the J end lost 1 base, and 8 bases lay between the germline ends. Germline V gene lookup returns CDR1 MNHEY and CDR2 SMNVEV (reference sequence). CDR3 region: CASSPGWNTEAFF. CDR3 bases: TGTGCCAGCAGTCCGGGATGGAACACTGAAGCTTTCTTT.

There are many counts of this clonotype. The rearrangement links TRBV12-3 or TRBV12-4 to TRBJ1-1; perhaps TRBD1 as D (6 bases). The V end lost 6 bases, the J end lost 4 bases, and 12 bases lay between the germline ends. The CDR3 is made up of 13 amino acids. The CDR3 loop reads CASRQGWTTEAFF. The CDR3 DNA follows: TGTGCCAGCAGACAGGGTTGGACCACTGAAGCTTTCTTT.

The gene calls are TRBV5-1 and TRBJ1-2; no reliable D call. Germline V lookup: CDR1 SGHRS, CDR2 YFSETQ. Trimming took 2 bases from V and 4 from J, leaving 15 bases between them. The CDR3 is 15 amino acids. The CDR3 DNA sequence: TGCGCCAGCAGCTTAACACCTTTCCCCAGCTATGGCTACACCTTC. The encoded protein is CASSLTPFPSYGYTF.

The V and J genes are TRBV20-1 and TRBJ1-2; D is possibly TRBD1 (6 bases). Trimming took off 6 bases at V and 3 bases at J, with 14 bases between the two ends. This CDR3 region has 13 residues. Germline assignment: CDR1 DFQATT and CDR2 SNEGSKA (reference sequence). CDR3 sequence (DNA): TGCAGTGCAATGAACAGGGAATACTATGGCTACACCTTC. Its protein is CSAMNREYYGYTF.

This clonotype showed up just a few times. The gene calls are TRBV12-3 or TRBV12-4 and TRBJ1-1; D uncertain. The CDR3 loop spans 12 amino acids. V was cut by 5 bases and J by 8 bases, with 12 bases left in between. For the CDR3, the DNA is TGTGCCAGCAGTCCGACGAATAGGGAAGCTTTCTTT. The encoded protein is CASSPTNREAFF.

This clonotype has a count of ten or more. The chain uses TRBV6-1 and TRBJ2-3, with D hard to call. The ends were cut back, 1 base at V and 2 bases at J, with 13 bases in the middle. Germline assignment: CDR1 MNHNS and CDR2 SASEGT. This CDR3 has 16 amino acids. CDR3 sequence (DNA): TGTGCCAGCAGTGAAGTTCCTCCGGGCAACACAGATACGCAGTATTTT. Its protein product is CASSEVPPGNTDTQYF.